These 15 T cell receptor beta chains originate from one sample sequenced in a study of T-cell memory formation after mild COVID-19 (dated by TCRdb to the early 2020s). Libraries were made using 5' RACE. Sequenced using an Illumina NovaSeq 6000. TCRdb passed the public sequencing reads through fastp at Q25 and MiXCR, retaining productive beta sequences. Rows are unified per CDR3 protein, each entry keeping the most common DNA and genes. The sample table records some 450,000 distinct CDR3 sequences; about 20% of these occur just once. Clones ranked in the top ten supply 20% to 25% of the sample. Sequenced: PBMCs or a T cell subset sorted from them (not recorded which). These receptor sequences come from a man younger than 30 who had mild COVID-19 (a few samples of this study predate the infection). The sample titles of this study are shuffled in the database, so cell type and time point are left out; the donor was told from shared clones.

This clonotype was detected a few times. This chain uses TRBV29-1 with TRBJ2-5, with D maybe TRBD2 (7 bases). CDR3 length: 14 amino acids. Germline-derived CDR1 and CDR2 are SQVTM and ANQGSEA. V was cut by 6 bases and J by 5 bases, with 19 bases left in between. The CDR3 nucleotides read TGCAGCGTCGCCCGGGGGGCCGGCTGGGAGACCCAGTACTTC. This sequence encodes CSVARGAGWETQYF.

DNA of the CDR3: TGTGCCAGCAGCCCCCCCCCAGGGACTGAAGCTTTCTTT. This sequence encodes CASSPPPGTEAFF. The chain employs TRBV7-6 and TRBJ1-1, with D perhaps TRBD1 (5 bases). This CDR3 has 13 amino acids. Trimming left V 5 bases short and J 5 bases short, with 12 bases between. CDR1 is SGHVS and CDR2 is FNYEAQ in the germline V gene.

The V and J genes are TRBV11-3 and TRBJ2-5, with D perhaps matching TRBD1 (5 bases). The CDR3 runs 15 residues. The germline gives CDR1 SGHNT, CDR2 YENEEA. The V end lost 1 base, the J end lost 5 bases, and 14 bases lay between the germline ends. Here the CDR3 DNA reads TGTGCCAGCAGCTTAGGGGGCGGAAGGTCGGAGACCCAGTACTTC. As protein: CASSLGGGRSETQYF.

The chain has TRBV9 and TRBJ2-1; tentatively, D is TRBD2 (7 bases). Per the germline V gene, CDR1 is SGDLS and CDR2 is YYNGEE. This CDR3 has 16 residues. V was trimmed by 4 bases and J by 4 bases, leaving 18 bases between them. The CDR3 bases are TGTGCCAGCAGCCACCCCCCACGGGGGGCATACAATGAGCAGTTCTTC. It specifies CASSHPPRGAYNEQFF.

J is TRBJ2-5 and V is TRBV10-3; 7 nucleotides agree with TRBD1. The CDR3 covers 13 residues. Germline V gene sequence: CDR1 ENHRY, CDR2 SYGVKD. The trim removed 4 bases at V and 5 bases at J, leaving 4 bases unmatched. The CDR3 DNA sequence: TGTGCCATCAGTGCACAGGGGATGGAGACCCAGTACTTC. Translating gives CAISAQGMETQYF.

This clonotype was detected ten times or more. A junction end diverges from the germline sequence, so it may reflect a read error. The chain is built from TRBV5-1 and TRBJ2-3, with a possible D match to TRBD1 (6 bases). Germline-derived CDR1 and CDR2 are SGHRS and YFSETQ. The CDR3 length is 14 residues. The CDR3 sequence is CASSLQGPTDTQYF. The CDR3 nucleotides are TGTGCCAGCAGCTTGCAGGGGCCCACAGATACGCAGTATTTT.

This clonotype showed up just a few times. V and J are TRBV20-1 and TRBJ1-5; D is unclear. The CDR3 is 11 amino acids. Per germline, CDR1 DFQATT and CDR2 SNEGSKA (reference sequence). V lost 2 bases and J 11 bases, leaving 10 bases between the germline ends. The CDR3 spells CSARRQMAQHF. The CDR3, as DNA: TGCAGTGCTAGACGGCAGATGGCCCAGCATTTT.

Points on this clonotype: This may be a read error, as it is one base from a much larger clone. The rearrangement links TRBV28 to TRBJ2-3; D gene ambiguous. The germline gives CDR1 MDHEN, CDR2 SYDVKM. This CDR3 has 14 residues. Trimming stripped 10 bases from V and 2 bases from J, with 16 bases between. The CDR3 region is CATYSWATTDTQYF. CDR3 bases: TGTGCCACTTATAGCTGGGCGACCACAGATACGCAGTATTTT.

The sample holds many counts of this clonotype. This chain joins TRBV20-1 and TRBJ2-7; TRBD1 might be the D (5 bases). This CDR3 comprises 11 residues. V lost 3 bases to trimming and J lost 4 bases, with 7 bases between them. Germline CDR1 is DFQATT and CDR2 is SNEGSKA (reference sequence). Written as DNA, the CDR3 is TGCAGTGCTAGCAGGGTTTACGAGCAGTACTTC. It is translated as CSASRVYEQYF.

This clonotype was recorded a few times. This chain uses TRBV10-3 with TRBJ2-1; D not certain. Germline assignment: CDR1 ENHRY and CDR2 SYGVKD. The ends were cut back, 2 bases at V and 5 bases at J, with 10 bases in the middle. The CDR3 runs to 14 residues. CDR3 protein: CAISERTANNEQFF. CDR3 DNA: TGTGCCATCAGTGAGCGCACTGCCAACAATGAGCAGTTCTTC.

The chain carries TRBV5-1 and TRBJ2-7; TRBD1 matches 8 bases. The CDR3 runs to 13 residues. The trim removed 3 bases at V and 5 bases at J, leaving 4 bases unmatched. Germline V CDR1 and CDR2: SGHRS, YFSETQ. CDR3 bases: TGCGCCAGCAGCTGGGACAGGTTGAACGAGCAGTACTTC. Translation: CASSWDRLNEQYF.

This sequence joins TRBV2 and TRBJ2-3, with D tentatively TRBD1 or TRBD2 (5 bases each). V lost 8 bases to trimming and J lost 1 base, with 10 bases between them. CDR3 size: 13 residues. Per germline, CDR1 SNHLY and CDR2 FYNNEI. CDR3 in DNA: TGTGCCAGCTGCCGGGACCGCACAGATACGCAGTATTTT. Protein sequence: CASCRDRTDTQYF.

The rearrangement joins TRBV9 to TRBJ1-1; weak D call: TRBD1 (5 bases). V was pared by 3 bases and J by 4 bases, with 22 bases between. CDR1 and CDR2 (germline): SGDLS, YYNGEE. The CDR3 spans 17 residues. The CDR3 here is CASSARPDTRSGTEAFF. In DNA form, the CDR3 reads TGTGCCAGCAGCGCACGACCGGACACTCGGAGCGGCACTGAAGCTTTCTTT.

This chain uses TRBV7-9 with TRBJ1-1; D unresolved. V lost 2 bases and J 2 bases, leaving 9 bases between the germline ends. The CDR3 spans 14 residues. Per the germline V gene, CDR1 is SEHNR and CDR2 is FQNEAQ (reference sequence). The chain's CDR3 is CASSLPRPNTEAFF. The CDR3 nucleotides read TGTGCCAGCAGCTTACCTCGACCAAACACTGAAGCTTTCTTT.

The chain recombines TRBV20-1 with TRBJ2-7; D is perhaps TRBD1 (6 bases). Germline assignment: CDR1 DFQATT and CDR2 SNEGSKA (reference sequence). This CDR3 has 13 residues. Deletions cut 6 bases from V and 4 bases from J, with 16 bases between. The CDR3 DNA follows: TGCAGTGCCAACCAGGACAGAGCTTACGAGCAGTACTTC. Encoded protein: CSANQDRAYEQYF.